This T cell receptor (beta chain) is from a study of T cell changes during pregnancy in multiple sclerosis (dated by TCRdb to about 2019). Concerning the study at large: The study looked at changes in the T cell repertoire across pregnancy in women with multiple sclerosis.

The method was the immunoSEQ multiplex PCR assay. This is the immuneACCESS table as TCRdb keeps it, with only in-frame sequences that have V and J called. A part of the clones is gone; compared with another copy, unresolved V genes explain less than half, and the rest is unexplained. This sample is represented by roughly 100,000 clones; about 91% of them were singletons. About 0.88% of the sample lies in the top ten. Notes on this clone: It has no known antigen specificity. The record has no base qualities; no much larger clone is one base away.

Reading from cysteine to phenylalanine, the CDR3 counts 14 amino acids. Of all the DNA, just the CDR3 is kept, 42 bases in frame from base 1. Clipping removes 4 bases from V and 3 bases from J, with 4 as the unmatched junction base count. For CDR1 and CDR2, the germline V gene lists SGHTA and FQGNSA. The TCR originated in a female donor with multiple sclerosis, enrolled in a pregnancy study. This receptor chain uses TRBV7-2 and TRBJ1-1; 8 middle bases align to TRBD1. Sequencing was performed on peripheral blood, taken after pregnancy. The nucleotide sequence reads as follows: TGTGCCAGCAGCTACACAGGGGGGTACACTGAAGCTTTCTTT. Translated, it gives CASSYTGGYTEAFF.